The 30 T cell receptor beta chains listed next were all sequenced from one sample in a study of blood T cell repertoires in COVID-19. Clones were sequenced by immunoSEQ multiplex PCR, and TCRdb holds only the in-frame ones, with some missing. The table shows roughly 260,000 clones, with around nine tenths occurring only once. The sequencing input was PBMCs or T cells enriched from blood (not recorded which). The receptors come from a woman between 18 and 29 years old who had recovered from COVID-19.

This clone was seen only once. Sequence at one end of the junction differs from germline and may be a read error. The chain joins TRBV29-1 to TRBJ2-1; the match to TRBD2 covers 10 bases. The germline V gene encodes CDR1 SQVTM and CDR2 ANQGSEA. The CDR3 consists of 17 residues. In nucleotides, the CDR3 is TGCAGCGTGGAAGAGGGGAGCGGGAGGGCCGATTACAATGAGCAGTTCTTC. Its translation is CSVEEGSGRADYNEQFF.

V gene TRBV11-3 combines with J gene TRBJ2-1; TRBD2 matches at 8 bases. From germline, CDR1 is SGHNT and CDR2 YENEEA. The J segment lost 7 bases and the V segment lost 5 bases, leaving 13 bases of the junction unmatched. The CDR3 spans 16 residues. The DNA of the CDR3 is TGTGCCAGCAGCAGCCTCAGCGGGAGCCCCTTGAATGAGCAGTTCTTC. Encoded protein: CASSSLSGSPLNEQFF.

The chain carries TRBV10-1 and TRBJ2-1; TRBD2 agrees at 9 bases. Germline lookup yields CDR1 WNHNN and CDR2 SYGVQD (reference sequence). This CDR3 is built from 15 residues. V gave up 2 bases and J gave up 6 bases; unmatched junction bases: 5. CDR3: CASSEGGSGSNEQFF. The CDR3 DNA sequence: TGCGCCAGCAGTGAGGGGGGTAGCGGGAGCAATGAGCAGTTCTTC.

The chain recombines TRBV5-5 with TRBJ2-1; 9 bases are a match to TRBD1. Germline lookup yields CDR1 SGHKS and CDR2 YYEKEE (reference sequence). CDR3 length: 16 residues. V gave up 3 bases and J gave up 7 bases; unmatched junction bases: 11. The CDR3 sequence: CASSSAGDRVDNEQFF. CDR3 DNA: TGTGCCAGCAGCTCAGCCGGGGACAGGGTCGATAATGAGCAGTTCTTC.

The chain is built from TRBV5-1 and TRBJ1-1, with a weak D call TRBD1 (6 bases). Trimming stripped 6 bases from V and 3 bases from J, with 12 bases between. The CDR3 totals 13 residues. Germline V gives CDR1 SGHRS, CDR2 YFSETQ. CDR3: CASTPGVDTEAFF. In DNA form, the CDR3 reads TGCGCCAGCACCCCAGGGGTGGACACTGAAGCTTTCTTT.

This chain links TRBV28 with TRBJ1-5; 7 bases align to TRBD1. CDR1 is MDHEN and CDR2 is SYDVKM in the germline V gene. With 4 bases clipped from V and 0 bases from J, the junction kept 6 bases outside the gene matches. The length of the CDR3 is 16 residues. CDR3 sequence reads: CASSSWDRTSNQPQHF. In DNA form, the CDR3 reads TGTGCCAGCAGTTCGTGGGACAGAACTAGCAATCAGCCCCAGCATTTT.

There are a few counts of this clone. The chain carries TRBV6-5 and TRBJ2-1, with 8 nucleotides matching TRBD2. This CDR3 comprises 15 residues. The V and J ends lost 6 bases and 10 bases, in that order; junction bases with no gene match: 14. Germline V gene sequence: CDR1 MNHEY, CDR2 SVGAGI. CDR3 in amino acids: CASSPGRAHGLEQFF. DNA of the CDR3: TGTGCCAGCAGCCCCGGGAGGGCTCATGGGTTGGAGCAGTTCTTC.

This clone was counted ten times or more. V gene TRBV19 combines with J gene TRBJ2-5, with 11 nucleotides matching TRBD1. The V gene's germline CDR1 is LNHDA and CDR2 SQIVND (reference sequence). The CDR3 runs 15 residues. The trim removed 6 bases at V and 4 bases at J, leaving 7 bases unmatched. The CDR3 DNA reads as TGTGCCAGTAGCCCGGGACAGGGGGACGTAGAGACCCAGTACTTC. This sequence encodes CASSPGQGDVETQYF.

This sequence joins TRBV6-5 and TRBJ2-1, with TRBD2 identical over 7 bases. V was pared by 7 bases and J by 2 bases, with 2 bases of the junction left unmatched. Germline V gene sequence: CDR1 MNHEY, CDR2 SVGAGI. There are 13 residues in the CDR3. The CDR3 sequence: CASTSGAYNEQFF. In DNA, the CDR3 is TGTGCCAGCACTAGCGGAGCCTACAATGAGCAGTTCTTC.

The chain combines TRBV4-3 with TRBJ2-7, with TRBD1 matching over 11 bases. With 0 bases clipped from V and 2 bases from J, the junction kept 9 bases outside the gene matches. Germline CDR1 LGHNA, CDR2 YSLEER. This CDR3 has 18 residues. The CDR3 DNA follows: TGCGCCAGCAGCCAAGAAGGGCTGGGACAGGGGGAGCCCTACGAGCAGTACTTC. The encoded protein is CASSQEGLGQGEPYEQYF.

V gene TRBV13 combines with J gene TRBJ1-6; D is ambiguous. The CDR3 spans 14 residues. V was pared by 5 bases and J by 7 bases, with 12 bases between. Per germline, CDR1 PRHDT and CDR2 FYEKMQ (reference sequence). CDR3 sequence reads: CASSTGRENSPLHF. Written as DNA, the CDR3 is TGTGCCAGCAGCACCGGACGGGAGAATTCACCCCTCCACTTT.

This clone occurred once. The CDR3 reads CASSERERETQYF. The CDR3 DNA reads TGCGCCAGCAGTGAACGTGAACGGGAGACCCAGTACTTC. The chain combines TRBV10-1 with TRBJ2-5; D is unresolved. The CDR3 spans 13 residues. The germline V gene encodes CDR1 WNHNN and CDR2 SYGVQD (reference sequence). Deletions cut 3 bases from V and 5 bases from J, with 10 bases between.

The chain couples TRBV10-3 to TRBJ2-1; possible D gene TRBD1, 5 bases. CDR3 length: 13 amino acids. V lost 5 bases and J 13 bases, leaving 18 bases between the germline ends. Germline V CDR1 and CDR2: ENHRY, SYGVKD. The CDR3 DNA reads as TGTGCCATCAGTCCTGGTAGGGGCGCTACCCAGTTCTTC. This encodes CAISPGRGATQFF.

This clone was recorded only once. The J gene is TRBJ1-2, the V gene TRBV7-2; the D gene is possibly TRBD1 (6 bases). V was trimmed by 3 bases and J by 7 bases, leaving 18 bases between them. From germline, CDR1 is SGHTA and CDR2 FQGNSA. CDR3 size: 15 residues. The CDR3: CASSLDQGSGAGYTF. The CDR3 DNA is TGTGCCAGCAGCTTGGATCAGGGGTCAGGGGCTGGCTACACCTTC.

The rearrangement uses TRBV9 and TRBJ2-1; the D gene is possibly TRBD1 (6 bases). The CDR3 totals 15 residues. The V end lost 3 bases, the J end lost 8 bases, and 18 bases lay between the germline ends. Germline CDR1 SGDLS, CDR2 YYNGEE. The CDR3, as DNA: TGTGCCAGCAGCGACCCCCTCCCGGACAGCCATGAGCAGTTCTTC. Its protein is CASSDPLPDSHEQFF.

V and J are TRBV5-1 and TRBJ2-2, with TRBD1 identical over 8 bases. J was trimmed by 4 bases and V by 1 base; bases with no gene match: 6. CDR1 is SGHRS, CDR2 YFSETQ, per germline. The CDR3 runs to 16 residues. The CDR3 sequence is CASSLQQGVGTGELFF. CDR3 DNA: TGCGCCAGCAGCTTGCAACAGGGGGTTGGCACCGGGGAGCTGTTTTTT.

This chain joins TRBV19 and TRBJ2-7, with 9 bases matching TRBD1. J lost 4 bases, V lost 5 bases, and 12 bases had no gene match. The CDR3 is 16 residues long. CDR1 and CDR2 (germline): LNHDA, SQIVND (reference sequence). The CDR3 loop reads CASSLVPGTGKYEQYF. The CDR3, as DNA: TGTGCCAGTAGTCTTGTACCCGGGACAGGGAAGTACGAGCAGTACTTC.

By proportion, this clone is medium-sized. V usage is TRBV19 and J usage is TRBJ1-2, with D maybe TRBD1 (5 bases). Trimming removed 2 bases at V and 7 bases at J, with 14 bases between. This CDR3 contains 14 residues. The germline V gene encodes CDR1 LNHDA and CDR2 SQIVND (reference sequence). DNA for the CDR3: TGTGCCAGTAGTATATCCAACGACAGTCCTGGCTACACCTTC. Its protein product is CASSISNDSPGYTF.

The chain couples TRBV10-2 to TRBJ1-1; TRBD1 is a possible D gene (6 bases). CDR1 is WSHSY and CDR2 is SAAADI in the germline V gene. Trimming left V 6 bases short and J 5 bases short, with 10 bases between. The CDR3 sequence is 12 residues long. DNA of the CDR3: TGCGCCAGCAGGGCAGGGGTTACTGAAGCTTTCTTT. This translates into CASRAGVTEAFF.

This clone was counted a single time. The V call is TRBV19, the J call TRBJ1-5; 7 bases are shared with TRBD1. Per the germline V gene, CDR1 is LNHDA and CDR2 is SQIVND (reference sequence). Trimming cost V 5 bases and J 4 bases; bases outside gene matches: 5. The CDR3 consists of 14 residues. The CDR3 DNA sequence: TGTGCCAGTAGTGCGCAGACAGGGAATCAGCCCCAGCATTTT. It translates to CASSAQTGNQPQHF.

This clone was recorded only once. The chain recombines TRBV27 with TRBJ2-1, with TRBD2 matching 11 bases. CDR1 MNHEY and CDR2 SMNVEV come from the germline V gene (reference sequence). With V trimmed by 5 bases and J by 8 bases, 5 bases remained unmatched. The CDR3 extends over 14 amino acids. The CDR3: CASSVLAGGDEQFF. The CDR3 DNA reads as TGTGCCAGCAGTGTGCTAGCGGGGGGCGATGAGCAGTTCTTC.

The chain couples TRBV5-8 to TRBJ1-4; the match to TRBD1 covers 7 bases. V gave up 4 bases and J gave up 0 bases; unmatched junction bases: 6. The CDR3 has 16 residues. Germline V CDR1 and CDR2: SGHTS, YDEGEE. CDR3 in DNA: TGTGCCAGCAGCCCGGGACAGCCGGCAACTAATGAAAAACTGTTTTTT. Its protein is CASSPGQPATNEKLFF.

The chain recombines TRBV12-3 or TRBV12-4 with TRBJ2-7, with D maybe TRBD1 (5 bases). V was clipped by 6 bases and J by 4 bases, with 10 bases between them. The CDR3 contains 12 residues. Here the CDR3 reads CASSVRDYEQYF. The CDR3 DNA sequence: TGTGCCAGCAGCGTCAGGGATTACGAGCAGTACTTC.

This clone was counted a few times. The chain uses TRBV30 and TRBJ1-6; tentatively, D is TRBD1 (5 bases). The CDR3 loop spans 14 amino acids. V lost 2 bases and J lost 10, with 15 bases in between. CDR1 is GTSNPN and CDR2 is SVGIG in the germline V gene (reference sequence). The CDR3 DNA sequence: TGTGCCTGGAGTTCGGGCAGGGTTGTATCACCCCTCCACTTT. Translating gives CAWSSGRVVSPLHF.

The chain joins TRBV19 to TRBJ2-1, with no clear D. The germline V gene has CDR1 LNHDA and CDR2 SQIVND (reference sequence). The CDR3 loop spans 12 amino acids. The V end lost 4 bases, the J end lost 4 bases, and 5 bases lay between the germline ends. The CDR3 DNA sequence: TGTGCCAGTAGTAATTCTTACAATGAGCAGTTCTTC. Translated: CASSNSYNEQFF. Filled out from reference TRBV19 and TRBJ2-1, the complete variable domain reads DGGITQSPKYLFRKEGQNVTLSCEQNLNHDAMYWYRQDPGQGLRLIYYSQIVNDFQKGDIAEGYSVSREKKESFPLTVTSAQKNPTAFYLCASSNSYNEQFFGPGTRLTVL.

The V call is TRBV19, the J call TRBJ2-3; TRBD2 might be the D (7 bases). This CDR3 spans 15 amino acids. Germline CDR1 reads LNHDA; CDR2 reads SQIVND (reference sequence). Trimming removed 7 bases from V and 5 bases from J, with 19 bases in between. The DNA for the CDR3 is TGTGCCAGTAACCGGTTGGAGGGAGGGGGAGATACGCAGTATTTT. It encodes CASNRLEGGGDTQYF.

The rearrangement links TRBV2 to TRBJ1-2; maybe TRBD1 (6 bases). The CDR3 runs 13 residues. V lost 6 bases and J 4 bases, leaving 12 bases between the germline ends. Per germline, CDR1 SNHLY and CDR2 FYNNEI. CDR3 amino acids: CASSLNRVYGYTF. In DNA form, the CDR3 reads TGTGCCAGCAGCCTTAACAGGGTCTATGGCTACACCTTC.

The chain combines TRBV7-2 with TRBJ2-3; TRBD2 matches 12 bases. Trimming at V came to 4 bases and at J to 6 bases, leaving 5 bases not matched to a gene. CDR1 is SGHTA and CDR2 is FQGNSA in the germline V gene. The CDR3 consists of 15 residues. For the CDR3, the DNA is TGTGCCAGCAGCTCGACTAGCGGGAGAATGGATACGCAGTATTTT. Protein sequence: CASSSTSGRMDTQYF.

This chain uses TRBV11-2 with TRBJ1-1; D is perhaps TRBD1 (5 bases). V was clipped by 4 bases and J by 0 bases, with 6 bases between them. CDR3 size: 13 residues. CDR1 and CDR2 (germline): SGHAT, FQNNGV. CDR3 sequence: CASSSTVNTEAFF. Written as DNA, the CDR3 is TGTGCCAGCAGCTCGACAGTGAACACTGAAGCTTTCTTT.

This chain uses TRBV3-1 (or the pseudogene TRBV3-2) with TRBJ1-2, with D perhaps TRBD1 (6 bases). The CDR3 runs 14 residues. Per germline, CDR1 LGHDT and CDR2 YNNKEL (reference sequence). V lost 6 bases to trimming and J lost 2 bases, with 13 bases between them. The CDR3 loop is CASSGTRGNYGYTF. The CDR3 DNA reads TGTGCCAGCAGTGGCACCAGGGGCAACTATGGCTACACCTTC.